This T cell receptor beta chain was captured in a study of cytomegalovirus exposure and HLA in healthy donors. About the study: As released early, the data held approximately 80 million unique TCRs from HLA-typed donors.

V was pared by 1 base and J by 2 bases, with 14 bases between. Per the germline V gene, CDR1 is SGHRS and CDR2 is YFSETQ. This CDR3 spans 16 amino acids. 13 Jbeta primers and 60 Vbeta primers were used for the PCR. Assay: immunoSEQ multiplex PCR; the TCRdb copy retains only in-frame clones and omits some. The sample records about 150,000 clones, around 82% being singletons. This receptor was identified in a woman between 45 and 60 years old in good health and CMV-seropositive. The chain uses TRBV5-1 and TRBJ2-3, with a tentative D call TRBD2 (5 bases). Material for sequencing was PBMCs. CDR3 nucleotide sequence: TGCGCCAGCAGCTTGAAACGGGGAGATTCCACAGATACGCAGTATTTT. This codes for CASSLKRGDSTDTQYF.